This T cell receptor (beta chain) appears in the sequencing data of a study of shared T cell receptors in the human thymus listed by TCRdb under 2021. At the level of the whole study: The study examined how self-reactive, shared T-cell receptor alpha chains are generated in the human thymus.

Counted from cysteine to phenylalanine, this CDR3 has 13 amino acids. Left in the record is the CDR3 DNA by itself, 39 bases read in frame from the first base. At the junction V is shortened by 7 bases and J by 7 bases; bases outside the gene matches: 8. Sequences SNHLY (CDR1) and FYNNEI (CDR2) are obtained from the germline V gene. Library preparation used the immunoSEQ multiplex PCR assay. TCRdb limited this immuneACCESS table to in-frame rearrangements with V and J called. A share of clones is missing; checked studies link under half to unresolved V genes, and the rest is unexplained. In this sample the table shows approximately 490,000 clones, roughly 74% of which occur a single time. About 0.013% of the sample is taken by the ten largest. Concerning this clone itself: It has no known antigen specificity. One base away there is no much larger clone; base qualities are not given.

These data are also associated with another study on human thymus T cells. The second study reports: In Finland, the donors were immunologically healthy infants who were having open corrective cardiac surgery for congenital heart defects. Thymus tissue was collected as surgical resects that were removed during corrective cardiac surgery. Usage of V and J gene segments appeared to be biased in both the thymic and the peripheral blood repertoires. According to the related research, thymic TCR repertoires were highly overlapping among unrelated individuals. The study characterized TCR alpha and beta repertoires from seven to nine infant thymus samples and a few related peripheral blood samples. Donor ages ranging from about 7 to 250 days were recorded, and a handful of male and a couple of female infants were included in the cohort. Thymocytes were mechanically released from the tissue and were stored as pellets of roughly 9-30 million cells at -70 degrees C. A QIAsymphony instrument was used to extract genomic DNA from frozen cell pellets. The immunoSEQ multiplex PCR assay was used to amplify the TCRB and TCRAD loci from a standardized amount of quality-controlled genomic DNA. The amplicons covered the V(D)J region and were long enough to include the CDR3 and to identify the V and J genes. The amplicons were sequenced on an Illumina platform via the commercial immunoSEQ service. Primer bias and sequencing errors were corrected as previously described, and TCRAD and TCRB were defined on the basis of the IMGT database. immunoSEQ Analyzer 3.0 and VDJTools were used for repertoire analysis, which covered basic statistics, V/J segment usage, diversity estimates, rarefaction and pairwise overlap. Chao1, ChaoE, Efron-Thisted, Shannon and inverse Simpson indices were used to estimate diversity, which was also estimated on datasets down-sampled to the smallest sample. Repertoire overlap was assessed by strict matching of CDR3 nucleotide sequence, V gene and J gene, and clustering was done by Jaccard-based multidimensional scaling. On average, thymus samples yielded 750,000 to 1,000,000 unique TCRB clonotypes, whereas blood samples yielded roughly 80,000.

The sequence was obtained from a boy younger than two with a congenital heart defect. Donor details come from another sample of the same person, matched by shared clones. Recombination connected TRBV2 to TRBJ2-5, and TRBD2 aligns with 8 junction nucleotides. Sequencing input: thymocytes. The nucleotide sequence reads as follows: TGTGCCAGCATAGCGGGAAGGGCCGGGACCCAGTACTTC. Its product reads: CASIAGRAGTQYF.